These 9 T cell receptor beta chains were all obtained from the same sample, sequenced in a study of blood T cell repertoires in COVID-19. Sequencing was performed with immunoSEQ multiplex PCR; in TCRdb, only in-frame clones are kept and a portion is missing. The sample carries 27,000 or so clones, 88% recorded once. Sequenced sample: peripheral blood. These TCRs come from a woman in her forties or fifties with active COVID-19.

The chain carries TRBV4-2 and TRBJ2-2; 8 nucleotides agree with TRBD1. With 4 bases clipped from V and 2 bases from J, the junction kept 6 bases outside the gene matches. CDR3 size: 16 residues. Germline V lookup: CDR1 LGHNA, CDR2 YNFKEQ. The CDR3 nucleotides read TGTGCCAGCAGCCCAGGGACAGGAATTAACACCGGGGAGCTGTTTTTT. It yields the protein CASSPGTGINTGELFF.

The CDR3 DNA sequence: TGTGCCAGTAGCGCCACCCTTAGCGGGGGAAGTCAAGAGACCCAGTACTTC. This codes for CASSATLSGGSQETQYF. The chain links TRBV19 to TRBJ2-5; 9 bases are a match to TRBD2. J gave up 2 bases and V 6 bases, and 13 bases lay outside the gene matches. The germline V gene has CDR1 LNHDA and CDR2 SQIVND (reference sequence). The CDR3 spans 17 residues.

This clone was seen just once. The rearrangement uses TRBV6-5 and TRBJ1-1; 7 nucleotides agree with TRBD1. This CDR3 is 14 amino acids long. Germline assignment: CDR1 MNHEY and CDR2 SVGAGI. The ends lost 7 bases at V and 6 bases at J; junction bases unmatched: 11. CDR3 in DNA: TGTGCCAGCACCAAAGGGGGCAGGGGTGCTGAAGCTTTCTTT. This translates into CASTKGGRGAEAFF.

V usage is TRBV6-5 and J usage is TRBJ2-7; weak D call: TRBD1 (5 bases). Deletions cut 7 bases from V and 1 base from J, with 17 bases between. CDR3 size: 15 residues. Germline CDR1 is MNHEY and CDR2 is SVGAGI. This chain's CDR3 is CASKSLDNFSYEQYF. The CDR3 nucleotides are TGTGCCAGCAAAAGTCTGGACAACTTTTCCTACGAGCAGTACTTC.

The V and J genes are TRBV20-1 and TRBJ2-7, with unresolved D. The V end lost 3 bases, the J end lost 0 bases, and 3 bases lay between the germline ends. Germline lookup yields CDR1 DFQATT and CDR2 SNEGSKA (reference sequence). The CDR3 has 11 amino acids. CDR3 nucleotide sequence: TGCAGTGCTAGCGGCTCCTACGAGCAGTACTTC. Amino acid sequence: CSASGSYEQYF.

The chain recombines TRBV7-9 with TRBJ1-2, with D possibly being TRBD1 (5 bases). The length of the CDR3 is 12 residues. V was clipped by 3 bases and J by 11 bases, with 13 bases between them. Looked up from germline, CDR1 is SEHNR and CDR2 is FQNEAQ (reference sequence). CDR3 amino acids: CASSFQGRAYTF. The CDR3 DNA sequence: TGTGCCAGCAGCTTTCAGGGCAGAGCATACACCTTC.

The rearrangement links TRBV11-2 to TRBJ2-7; 7 bases fit TRBD2. V lost 4 bases, J lost 3 bases, and 12 bases stayed unmatched. This CDR3 region has 16 residues. Germline-derived CDR1 and CDR2 are SGHAT and FQNNGV. CDR3 nucleotide sequence: TGTGCCAGCAGCTCCACCCCTCAGCGGGGACTCTACGAGCAGTACTTC. Translated, it gives CASSSTPQRGLYEQYF.

The V call is TRBV10-3, the J call TRBJ2-7; 10 nucleotides align to TRBD1. Losses at the gene ends were 7 bases for V and 0 bases for J; bases not matched to a gene: 6. The germline gives CDR1 ENHRY, CDR2 SYGVKD. The CDR3 runs to 15 residues. This CDR3 is CAINTGTGASYEQYF. CDR3 in DNA: TGTGCCATCAACACCGGGACAGGGGCCTCCTACGAGCAGTACTTC.

This sequence joins TRBV15 and TRBJ2-5; TRBD2 aligns across 11 bases. V shed 1 base and J 1 base; nucleotides not matched to a gene: 5. The CDR3 totals 17 residues. In germline, CDR1 is LNHNV, CDR2 YYDKDF (reference sequence). CDR3 in amino acids: CATSRAGLAGLQETQYF. Written as DNA, the CDR3 is TGTGCCACCAGCAGAGCCGGACTAGCGGGCCTCCAAGAGACCCAGTACTTC. Together with reference TRBV15 and TRBJ2-5, the CDR3 gives the full variable domain: DAMVIQNPRYQVTQFGKPVTLSCSQTLNHNVMYWYQQKSSQAPKLLFHYYDKDFNNEADTPDNFQSRRPNTSFCFLDIRSPGLGDTAMYLCATSRAGLAGLQETQYFGPGTRLLVL.